This TCR beta chain was sequenced during a study of T cell changes during pregnancy in multiple sclerosis. Produced via immunoSEQ multiplex PCR; TCRdb's table is partial and in-frame only. Of tens of thousands of clones detected, roughly 87% appear once; the ten largest clones hold about 1.2%. The CDR3 covers 14 residues. Trimming took off 2 bases at V and 1 base at J, with 11 bases between the two ends. Per germline, CDR1 GTSNPN and CDR2 SVGIG (reference sequence). This chain uses TRBV30 with TRBJ2-5; D is undetermined. This sample comprised CD4+ T cells from peripheral blood mononuclear cells, obtained in the first trimester of pregnancy. The clonotype originates from a female donor with multiple sclerosis, enrolled in a pregnancy study. CDR3 region: CAWSFRLLQETQYF. The CDR3 DNA follows: TGTGCCTGGAGTTTTAGACTCCTCCAAGAGACCCAGTACTTC.